The 22 T cell receptor beta chains given below trace back to one sample, sequenced in a study of T-cell reconstitution after alpha-beta-depleted transplantation in children. Using unique molecular identifiers, the investigators prepared the TCRbeta library. A single record per CDR3 protein comes from TCRdb applying MiXCR to the PCR reads. The sample lists around 670,000 distinct CDR3 sequences; roughly 14% were seen once. The sequences come from PBMCs, collected before TCRalphabeta/CD19-depleted stem cell transplant. The receptors derive from a girl aged 2-10 years with congenital amegakaryocytic thrombocytopenia, due to receive a stem cell transplant.

The genes are TRBV9 and TRBJ2-3; the match to TRBD2 covers 7 bases. Germline V CDR1 and CDR2: SGDLS, YYNGEE. There are 14 residues in the CDR3. Trimming cost V 7 bases and J 4 bases; bases outside gene matches: 9. The CDR3 sequence: CASRPSGGADTQYF. CDR3 nucleotide sequence: TGTGCCAGCCGCCCTAGCGGCGGTGCAGATACGCAGTATTTT.

At least ten counts were recorded for this clonotype. The chain employs TRBV7-9 and TRBJ1-4; 10 bases line up with TRBD1. The germline CDR1 and CDR2 sequences are SEHNR and FQNEAQ (reference sequence). The CDR3 covers 15 residues. V dropped 5 bases and J dropped 10; count of bases not matched to a gene: 10. This chain's CDR3 is CASSPLGTGEPKLFF. As DNA, the CDR3 is TGTGCCAGCAGCCCATTAGGGACAGGGGAGCCAAAACTGTTTTTT.

This clonotype occurred a few times. The V and J genes are TRBV20-1 and TRBJ2-5; no reliable D call. This CDR3 spans 12 amino acids. Germline lookup yields CDR1 DFQATT and CDR2 SNEGSKA (reference sequence). Trimming removed 6 bases from V and 3 bases from J, with 11 bases in between. For the CDR3, the DNA is TGCAGTGCCGGGTCCCGGAAAGAGACCCAGTACTTC. This codes for CSAGSRKETQYF.

With respect to this clonotype: A read error may account for a junction end that differs from germline. J is TRBJ2-1 and V is TRBV24-1; 8 nucleotides line up with TRBD1. Germline V gives CDR1 KGHDR, CDR2 SFDVKD. The CDR3 is 15 amino acids. The CDR3 bases are TGTGGCACCGGCTCGGTCAGGGGGCACTACAATGAGCAGTTCTTC. This gives the protein CGTGSVRGHYNEQFF.

This clonotype occurred a few times. J is TRBJ2-5 and V is TRBV29-1; 8 bases are shared with TRBD2. This CDR3 has 14 residues. The junction had 12 bases not matched to a gene; V was cut back by 8 bases and J by 4 bases. Germline V gene lookup returns CDR1 SQVTM and CDR2 ANQGSEA. CDR3 in amino acids: CSLTHPGLGETQYF. The CDR3 bases are TGCAGCCTAACCCATCCGGGACTAGGAGAGACCCAGTACTTC.

The table lists this clonotype with a few counts. The chain joins TRBV20-1 to TRBJ1-4, with D uncertain. This CDR3 spans 15 amino acids. V was shortened by 3 bases and J by 7 bases, with 18 bases between the two germline ends. The germline V gene has CDR1 DFQATT and CDR2 SNEGSKA (reference sequence). The CDR3 DNA sequence: TGCAGTGCTAGGGCCCCGACGGGAGGGAGTGAAAAACTGTTTTTT. It yields the protein CSARAPTGGSEKLFF.

This clonotype appeared many times. The chain carries TRBV12-3 or TRBV12-4 and TRBJ2-2, with TRBD1 identical over 8 bases. This CDR3 comprises 15 residues. V dropped 11 bases and J dropped 3; count of bases not matched to a gene: 11. The CDR3 is CARPGVDRDTGELFF. CDR3 DNA sequence: TGTGCCCGCCCAGGTGTGGACAGGGACACCGGGGAGCTGTTTTTT.

This clonotype was found many times. The V call is TRBV12-3 or TRBV12-4, the J call TRBJ2-7, with D maybe TRBD1 (6 bases). V was clipped by 1 base and J by 5 bases, with 9 bases between them. The CDR3 runs to 13 residues. The DNA for the CDR3 is TGTGCCAGCAGTTTAGGTAACAGGGACGAGCAGTACTTC. It is translated as CASSLGNRDEQYF.

This clonotype showed up just a few times. This chain links TRBV29-1 with TRBJ2-1; tentative D call: TRBD2 (5 bases). The CDR3 covers 14 residues. Trimming cost V 3 bases and J 3 bases, with 12 bases left between them. The germline V gene has CDR1 SQVTM and CDR2 ANQGSEA. The CDR3 DNA reads TGCAGCGTTGATGAGGCGGGCCTCTACAATGAGCAGTTCTTC. Amino acids: CSVDEAGLYNEQFF.

This clonotype has only a few counts. This sequence joins TRBV6-5 and TRBJ2-2, with D unclear. This CDR3 spans 15 amino acids. Germline V gene data show CDR1 as MNHEY and CDR2 as SVGAGI. Trimming took off 4 bases at V and 2 bases at J, with 11 bases between the two ends. The CDR3 bases are TGTGCCAGCAGTTCCACCGGCGAAAACACCGGGGAGCTGTTTTTT. It encodes CASSSTGENTGELFF.

This clonotype was picked up a small number of times. This chain uses TRBV28 with TRBJ1-4, with D uncertain. The V gene's germline CDR1 is MDHEN and CDR2 SYDVKM. The CDR3 contains 16 residues. V was trimmed by 2 bases and J by 3 bases, leaving 13 bases between them. CDR3 sequence (DNA): TGTGCCAGCAGTTTACGCGCTATACACTCTAATGAAAAACTGTTTTTT. It yields the protein CASSLRAIHSNEKLFF.

This clonotype showed up many times. The chain carries TRBV29-1 and TRBJ1-2; weak D call: TRBD1 (5 bases). The CDR3 covers 13 residues. Trimming stripped 2 bases from V and 4 bases from J, with 11 bases between. Germline CDR1 is SQVTM and CDR2 is ANQGSEA. CDR3 sequence (DNA): TGCAGCGTTGAATATGGGGACGGCTATGGCTACACCTTC. This sequence encodes CSVEYGDGYGYTF.

This clonotype was found many times. The chain combines TRBV12-3 or TRBV12-4 with TRBJ2-5; no clear D. Trimming left V 3 bases short and J 4 bases short, with 9 bases between. The CDR3 is 13 amino acids. Written as DNA, the CDR3 is TGTGCCAGCAGTTTTGACCTCGGAGAGACCCAGTACTTC. This codes for CASSFDLGETQYF.

The chain is built from TRBV7-8 and TRBJ1-6; tentative D call: TRBD1 (6 bases). The CDR3 length is 17 residues. Trimming took off 6 bases at V and 0 bases at J, with 15 bases between the two ends. CDR1 is SGHVS, CDR2 FQNEAQ, per germline. The CDR3 nucleotides read TGTGCCAGCAGTCCCAGGGGCCCTCGCTCCTATAATTCACCCCTCCACTTT. Translating gives CASSPRGPRSYNSPLHF.

J is TRBJ2-7 and V is TRBV15, with no clear D. CDR1 is LNHNV, CDR2 YYDKDF, per germline (reference sequence). Trimming took 0 bases from V and 0 from J, leaving 9 bases between them. The CDR3 has 15 residues. The CDR3 region has the DNA TGTGCCACCAGCAGAGAAGTGGCTTCCTCCTACGAGCAGTACTTC. It translates to CATSREVASSYEQYF.

This clonotype was counted between two and nine times. J is TRBJ2-3 and V is TRBV2; TRBD2 agrees at 8 bases. The CDR3 has 14 residues. The V and J ends lost 7 bases and 1 base, in that order; junction bases with no gene match: 4. Looked up from germline, CDR1 is SNHLY and CDR2 is FYNNEI. CDR3 in amino acids: CASMSLAGTDTQYF. The CDR3 DNA sequence: TGTGCCAGCATGTCACTAGCGGGCACAGATACGCAGTATTTT.

On this clonotype: This may come from a read error, since a much larger clone is one base off. The chain combines TRBV10-3 with TRBJ2-7; the D gene is possibly TRBD2 (6 bases). CDR3 length equals 14 residues. Germline V gene sequence: CDR1 ENHRY, CDR2 SYGVKD. Trimming stripped 3 bases from V and 5 bases from J, with 14 bases between. CDR3 sequence (DNA): TGTGCCATCAGTGATCTAGCGCGACGACACGAGCAGTACTTC. Protein product: CAISDLARRHEQYF.

In DNA, the CDR3 is TGTGCCAGCTCGATCGACCCTGAAGAGACCCAGTACTTC. Residues: CASSIDPEETQYF. The chain has TRBV7-3 and TRBJ2-5; D is uncertain. Germline V lookup: CDR1 SGHTA, CDR2 FQGTGA. Between the trimmed V and J ends, which lost 8 bases and 3 bases, there was a span of 13 bases. CDR3 size: 13 residues.

The chain combines TRBV5-1 with TRBJ2-1, with D possibly being TRBD1 (6 bases). Trimming removed 4 bases from V and 4 bases from J, with 15 bases in between. Looked up from germline, CDR1 is SGHRS and CDR2 is YFSETQ. This CDR3 has 15 residues. The CDR3 loop reads CASSLRDTAYNEQFF. CDR3 nucleotide sequence: TGCGCCAGCAGCCTCCGGGACACGGCTTACAATGAGCAGTTCTTC.

The chain combines TRBV12-3 or TRBV12-4 with TRBJ2-7; no reliable D call. The germline V and J ends were trimmed by 1 base and 2 bases, with 9 bases remaining between them. The CDR3 totals 14 residues. CDR3 in amino acids: CASSLGTVTYEQYF. The CDR3 nucleotides are TGTGCCAGCAGTTTAGGGACGGTGACCTACGAGCAGTACTTC.

In its sample, this clonotype was seen many times. V is TRBV5-6 and J is TRBJ1-1; D not resolved. The CDR3 spans 12 residues. V lost 2 bases and J 5 bases, leaving 7 bases between the germline ends. CDR1 and CDR2 from the germline V gene are SGHDT and YYEEEE. CDR3 nucleotides: TGTGCCAGCAGCTTTCCCCGTACTGAAGCTTTCTTT. Encoded protein: CASSFPRTEAFF.

In its sample, this clonotype was seen many times. This chain links TRBV11-2 with TRBJ2-3; 13 bases match TRBD2. CDR1 is SGHAT, CDR2 FQNNGV, per germline. This CDR3 is 18 amino acids long. V lost 5 bases to trimming and J lost 0 bases; unmatched junction nucleotides: 8. CDR3 region: CASSPWTSGGSSTDTQYF. The CDR3 nucleotides are TGTGCCAGCAGCCCGTGGACTAGCGGGGGCTCTAGCACAGATACGCAGTATTTT.